The TCR beta chain described here comes from a study of shared clonotypes between healthy human individuals. Study-wide results and limits: Non-shared clonotypes had lower generation probabilities than those shared by all four donors.

Cells designated naive CD8 were CD45RO-negative and were positively selected for CCR7, with terminally differentiated effector memory CD45RA+ cells excluded. Clones were sequenced by immunoSEQ multiplex PCR, and TCRdb holds only the in-frame ones, with some missing. The table shows about 2.1 million clones, with over 85% occurring only once. The CDR3 loop spans 16 amino acids. Trimming pared 5 bases from V and 2 bases from J, leaving 13 bases between. Germline assignment: CDR1 MDHEN and CDR2 SYDVKM. Remarks on this clone: Its matching antigen is unknown.

Sequenced material: naive CD8+ T cells from PBMCs. The chain uses TRBV28 and TRBJ2-6; TRBD1 might be the D (6 bases). The TCR comes from a man younger than 35 in good health. Some clones in this sample may be carry-over from other donors' samples. In nucleotides, the CDR3 is TGTGCCAGCAGTATAAGACAGGAAACTGGGGCCAACGTCCTGACTTTC. It is translated as CASSIRQETGANVLTF.